Listed below are T cell receptor beta chains from one sample, sequenced in a study of human T cells and chemical hapten exposure. MiXCR, run by TCRdb on the RACE reads, gives a single entry per CDR3 protein. The repertoire holds around 71,000 distinct CDR3 sequences, with more than 8% as singletons. Material: whole blood, obtained in connection with sensitization to the hapten diphenylcyclopropenone (DPC). The receptors come from a woman aged 40 to 50 with alopecia areata. Some clones in this sample may be carry-over from other donors' samples. Each CDR3 is given with its conserved first and last residue. The D gene is left open where the match is weak. Not every row has a clone size; where given, it reads once, few, many or a size class.

TRBV5-4	TRBJ1-2	few	TRBD1	CASSAGQVNYGYTF	TGTGCCAGCAGCGCGGGACAGGTGAACTATGGCTACACCTTC
TRBV7-6	TRBJ2-6	-	-	CASSLDRSSGANVLTF	TGTGCCAGCAGCTTAGACAGGAGCTCTGGGGCCAACGTCCTGACTTTC
TRBV18	TRBJ1-1	few	-	CASSPQVENTEAFF	TGTGCCAGCTCACCCCAAGTGGAGAACACTGAAGCTTTCTTT
TRBV5-1	TRBJ1-5	few	-	CASSPGMGGNQPQHF	TGCGCCAGCAGCCCCGGTATGGGGGGCAATCAGCCCCAGCATTTT
TRBV6-2/TRBV6-3	TRBJ2-5	-	TRBD2	CASSNRLAGGPGQETQYF	TGTGCCAGCAGCAACCGCCTCGCGGGGGGGCCAGGCCAAGAGACCCAGTACTTC
TRBV7-9	TRBJ2-2	-	-	CASSDRGSSGELFF	TGTGCCAGCAGCGACCGGGGCAGTTCCGGGGAGCTGTTTTTT
TRBV20-1	TRBJ2-5	many	TRBD1	CSASGGVETQYF	TGCAGTGCTTCAGGGGGCGTGGAGACCCAGTACTTC
TRBV6-5	TRBJ2-1	few	-	CASSYSRRDEQFF	TGTGCCAGCAGTTACTCTAGAAGGGATGAGCAGTTCTTC
TRBV11-2	TRBJ2-1	few	-	CASSFEGGSYNEQFF	TGTGCCAGCAGTTTCGAAGGGGGCTCCTACAATGAGCAGTTCTTC
TRBV28	TRBJ2-7	many	-	CASSFGYEQYF	TGTGCCAGCAGTTTTGGTTACGAGCAGTACTTC
TRBV29-1	TRBJ1-1	-	-	CSVTSDLESEAFF	TGCAGCGTTACGTCGGACCTGGAAAGTGAAGCTTTCTTT
TRBV18	TRBJ1-2	many	-	CASSPPADYGYTF	TGTGCCAGCTCACCACCTGCGGACTATGGCTACACCTTC
TRBV2	TRBJ1-3	many	-	CASSPASGNTIYF	TGTGCCAGCAGTCCTGCGTCTGGAAACACCATATATTTT
TRBV5-6	TRBJ1-5	many	TRBD1	CASKPGRQPIMGKGAYSNQPQHF	TGTGCCAGCAAACCCGGGAGGCAACCCATAATGGGAAAGGGGGCTTATAGCAATCAGCCCCAGCATTTT
TRBV7-9	TRBJ1-1	once	TRBD1	CASSSWTGGIDTEAFF	TGTGCCAGCAGCTCCTGGACAGGGGGGATAGACACTGAAGCTTTCTTT
TRBV5-1	TRBJ2-1	many	-	CASSLGGAVPEQFF	TGCGCCAGCAGCTTGGGAGGGGCTGTACCTGAGCAGTTCTTC
TRBV20-1	TRBJ2-1	few	TRBD2	CSARPLAGAYNEQFF	TGCAGTGCCAGGCCCCTAGCGGGGGCCTACAATGAGCAGTTCTTC
TRBV5-1	TRBJ1-3	many	-	CASTTTPFSGNTIYF	TGCGCCAGCACCACGACACCGTTCTCTGGAAACACCATATATTTT
TRBV20-1	TRBJ1-5	many	-	CSARAESHRPSQHF	TGCAGTGCTAGAGCCGAATCGCACCGACCCTCCCAGCATTTT
TRBV12-3/TRBV12-4	TRBJ1-2	few	TRBD1	CASSPITGQGARGYTF	TGTGCCAGCAGTCCCATCACGGGACAGGGGGCGCGCGGCTACACCTTC
TRBV24-1	TRBJ2-3	-	-	CATRQVEGDTQYF	TGTGCCACCCGGCAGGTCGAAGGAGATACGCAGTATTTT
TRBV6-1	TRBJ1-1	many	TRBD1	CASSPGTGSGTEAFF	TGTGCCAGCAGTCCCGGGACAGGGTCGGGCACTGAAGCTTTCTTT
TRBV5-5	TRBJ2-7	few	TRBD1	CASSSIAGQGIYEQYF	TGTGCCAGCAGCTCTATCGCGGGACAGGGTATCTACGAGCAGTACTTC
TRBV7-6	TRBJ2-1	-	-	CASSVLGRGSYNEQFF	TGTGCCAGCAGCGTTTTAGGTCGGGGATCCTACAATGAGCAGTTCTTC
TRBV2	TRBJ2-7	once	TRBD1	CASTGVGLYEQYF	TGTGCCAGTACAGGGGTGGGATTGTACGAGCAGTACTTC
TRBV12-3/TRBV12-4	TRBJ2-3	many	-	CASTMGPSTDTQYF	TGTGCCAGCACCATGGGGCCTAGCACAGATACGCAGTATTTT
TRBV9	TRBJ2-6	few	-	CASSAGTGSGANVLTF	TGTGCCAGCAGCGCTGGAACAGGGTCCGGGGCCAACGTCCTGACTTTC
TRBV7-2	TRBJ1-5	many	TRBD1	CASRPGTGRQPQHF	TGTGCCAGCAGGCCAGGGACAGGCAGGCAGCCCCAGCATTTT
TRBV12-3/TRBV12-4	TRBJ1-5	-	-	CASSFEGTNQPQHF	TGTGCCAGCAGTTTTGAGGGGACAAATCAGCCCCAGCATTTT
TRBV6-2/TRBV6-3	TRBJ2-1	many	-	CASSYPPGRGLYNEQFF	TGTGCCAGCAGTTACCCCCCTGGGCGGGGGCTCTACAATGAGCAGTTCTTC
TRBV4-1	TRBJ1-5	many	-	CASSQDWEDNQPQHF	TGCGCCAGCAGCCAAGATTGGGAAGACAATCAGCCCCAGCATTTT
TRBV5-1	TRBJ2-6	few	-	CASSPVTVNNVLTF	TGCGCCAGCAGCCCAGTGACGGTAAACAACGTCCTGACTTTC
TRBV7-8	TRBJ1-2	many	-	CASSLDQGGYGYTF	TGTGCCAGCAGCTTAGACCAGGGCGGCTATGGCTACACCTTC
TRBV13	TRBJ1-6	many	-	CASSWETQANSPLHF	TGTGCCAGCAGCTGGGAAACCCAAGCGAATTCACCCCTCCACTTT
TRBV7-9	TRBJ1-6	many	TRBD1	CASSFDRDNGSPLHF	TGTGCCAGCAGCTTCGACAGGGATAACGGCTCACCCCTCCACTTT
TRBV29-1	TRBJ2-1	many	TRBD1	CSLLGDRARMPYNEQFF	TGCAGCCTCTTGGGGGACAGGGCCCGAATGCCCTACAATGAGCAGTTCTTC
TRBV4-1	TRBJ2-5	many	-	CASSPGGQETQYF	TGCGCCAGCAGCCCTGGTGGACAAGAGACCCAGTACTTC